The next 27 T cell receptor beta chains were all read from a single sample in a study of blood T cell repertoires in COVID-19. Sequenced by immunoSEQ multiplex PCR; TCRdb stores in-frame clones only, minus some. In the table there are 250,000 to 350,000 clones, 70% to 90% of which are singletons. The sequencing sample was made of peripheral blood. Source of these receptors: a woman in her sixties with acute or convalescent COVID-19.

CDR3 sequence (DNA): TGTGCCAGCAGAACTAGCGGGAGAGACAATGAGCAGTTCTTC. This gives the protein CASRTSGRDNEQFF. The V call is TRBV25-1, the J call TRBJ2-1; the match to TRBD2 covers 11 bases. This CDR3 region has 14 residues. J lost 5 bases, V lost 6 bases, and 3 bases had no gene match. CDR1 MGHDK and CDR2 SYGVNS come from the germline V gene.

The V gene is TRBV28, the J gene TRBJ2-7; no clear D. The CDR3 consists of 12 residues. The germline CDR1 and CDR2 sequences are MDHEN and SYDVKM. Trimming removed 3 bases from V and 6 bases from J, with 9 bases in between. CDR3 in amino acids: CASSFGIAEQYF. The CDR3 DNA reads TGTGCCAGCAGTTTCGGAATAGCCGAGCAGTACTTC. Full variable domain (rest looked up from reference TRBV28 and TRBJ2-7): DVKVTQSSRYLVKRTGEKVFLECVQDMDHENMFWYRQDPGLGLRLIYFSYDVKMKEKGDIPEGYSVSREKKERFSLILESASTNQTSMYLCASSFGIAEQYFGPGTRLTVT.

This clone was seen only once. The chain joins TRBV9 to TRBJ2-2, with D tentatively TRBD1 (7 bases). The CDR3 is 14 residues long. Germline V gene sequence: CDR1 SGDLS, CDR2 YYNGEE. The ends were cut back, 2 bases at V and 5 bases at J, with 10 bases in the middle. CDR3 amino acids: CASSVAGQTGELFF. The CDR3 region has the DNA TGTGCCAGCAGCGTGGCGGGACAGACCGGGGAGCTGTTTTTT.

This clone has a single count. The chain uses TRBV5-4 and TRBJ1-4, with 9 bases aligning to TRBD1. The CDR3 is 16 residues long. Looked up from germline, CDR1 is SGHNT and CDR2 is YYREEE (reference sequence). V lost 4 bases and J lost 7; bases outside the gene matches: 11. CDR3 sequence (DNA): TGTGCCAGCAGCCCTGGACAGGGGAAGGGGGCTGAAAAACTGTTTTTT. It translates to CASSPGQGKGAEKLFF.

The sample holds one count of this clone. The chain combines TRBV10-3 with TRBJ2-3, with D possibly being TRBD1 (6 bases). Between the trimmed V and J ends, which lost 4 bases and 6 bases, there was a span of 17 bases. This CDR3 contains 15 residues. Germline V CDR1 and CDR2: ENHRY, SYGVKD. CDR3 sequence: CAISGDWGQGDTQYF. The CDR3, as DNA: TGTGCCATCAGTGGAGATTGGGGGCAGGGGGATACGCAGTATTTT.

The rearrangement links TRBV10-1 to TRBJ1-1; D is perhaps TRBD1 (5 bases). The CDR3 is 13 amino acids. V shed 3 bases and J shed 4 bases, with 9 bases lying between them. Germline V gene sequence: CDR1 WNHNN, CDR2 SYGVQD (reference sequence). The CDR3 loop reads CASSDAGCTEAFF. The CDR3 DNA is TGCGCCAGCAGTGATGCAGGGTGCACTGAAGCTTTCTTT.

This chain connects TRBV20-1 to TRBJ2-7; 7 nucleotides match TRBD2. The CDR3 length is 15 residues. V shed 3 bases and J 2 bases; nucleotides not matched to a gene: 10. Germline loops: CDR1 DFQATT, CDR2 SNEGSKA (reference sequence). Here the CDR3 reads CSASRPASGPYEQYF. The CDR3 DNA sequence: TGCAGTGCTAGTCGCCCGGCTAGCGGCCCCTACGAGCAGTACTTC.

Regarding this clone: Other nucleotide sequences from this sample produce the same CDR3. CDR3 loop: CASSSGQGAYEQYF. In nucleotides, the CDR3 is TGTGCCAGCAGTTCTGGACAGGGGGCTTACGAGCAGTACTTC. The chain is built from TRBV28 and TRBJ2-7; 11 bases are shared with TRBD1. V lost 4 bases to trimming and J lost 4 bases; unmatched junction nucleotides: 3. This CDR3 region has 14 residues. Germline V CDR1 and CDR2: MDHEN, SYDVKM.

V gene TRBV18 combines with J gene TRBJ2-7; 8 bases line up with TRBD1. With V trimmed by 6 bases and J by 5 bases, 15 bases remained unmatched. This CDR3 region has 16 residues. Germline V gene sequence: CDR1 KGHSH, CDR2 LQKENI. CDR3 sequence (DNA): TGTGCCAGCTCCCACAGACCCCAGGGGGCACTAAACGAGCAGTACTTC. Encoded protein: CASSHRPQGALNEQYF.

The chain couples TRBV12-3 or TRBV12-4 to TRBJ1-6, with D maybe TRBD1 (6 bases). CDR3 length equals 12 residues. The ends were cut back, 7 bases at V and 8 bases at J, with 9 bases in the middle. In DNA, the CDR3 is TGTGCCAGCACCACAGGGTATTCACCCCTCCACTTT. As protein: CASTTGYSPLHF.

The chain carries TRBV24-1 and TRBJ2-5, with 8 positions matching TRBD1. CDR3 size: 16 residues. Losses at the gene ends were 5 bases for V and 2 bases for J; bases not matched to a gene: 9. Germline CDR1 KGHDR, CDR2 SFDVKD. The CDR3 loop is CATSGGSGGGQETQYF. CDR3 DNA: TGTGCCACCAGTGGTGGTTCAGGGGGCGGTCAAGAGACCCAGTACTTC.

The rearrangement links TRBV19 to TRBJ1-5; possible D gene TRBD1, 5 bases. V shed 6 bases and J shed 2 bases, with 11 bases lying between them. The germline CDR1 and CDR2 sequences are LNHDA and SQIVND (reference sequence). The CDR3 contains 14 residues. CDR3: CASSPWGGNQPQHF. Here the CDR3 DNA reads TGTGCCAGTAGCCCCTGGGGGGGCAATCAGCCCCAGCATTTT.

J is TRBJ1-2 and V is TRBV5-4; 11 nucleotides line up with TRBD1. This CDR3 contains 15 residues. Germline V gene lookup returns CDR1 SGHNT and CDR2 YYREEE (reference sequence). After removal of 2 bases from V and 2 bases from J, the junction contained 2 bases not matched to a gene. The CDR3 loop reads CASSFRTGGNYGYTF. The DNA of the CDR3 is TGTGCCAGCAGCTTCAGGACAGGGGGCAACTATGGCTACACCTTC.

This clone has more than one count but fewer than ten. The rearrangement joins TRBV9 to TRBJ2-7; TRBD1 might be the D (6 bases). Germline V gene data show CDR1 as SGDLS and CDR2 as YYNGEE. Deletions cut 0 bases from V and 4 bases from J, with 14 bases between. This CDR3 is 15 amino acids long. The CDR3 is CASSVGPGVQYEQYF. CDR3 DNA sequence: TGTGCCAGCAGCGTAGGGCCAGGGGTCCAATACGAGCAGTACTTC.

The V call is TRBV9, the J call TRBJ2-1; TRBD2 matches at 8 bases. V lost 0 bases to trimming and J lost 5 bases; unmatched junction nucleotides: 16. Germline V CDR1 and CDR2: SGDLS, YYNGEE. CDR3 length equals 19 residues. The CDR3: CASSVGVGIGTSSNNEQFF. The CDR3 DNA follows: TGTGCCAGCAGCGTAGGAGTAGGGATTGGGACTAGTAGCAACAATGAGCAGTTCTTC.

The chain employs TRBV4-1 and TRBJ2-3; D might be TRBD2 (7 bases). The V end lost 4 bases, the J end lost 6 bases, and 20 bases lay between the germline ends. Germline lookup yields CDR1 MGHRA and CDR2 YSYEKL. The CDR3 loop spans 16 amino acids. CDR3 nucleotides: TGCGCCAGCAGCCCCCTCCCGGCGGGGGCACCTGATACGCAGTATTTT. Translated: CASSPLPAGAPDTQYF.

The table lists this clone with a count of one. The chain employs TRBV19 and TRBJ1-6, with D hard to call. Germline V lookup: CDR1 LNHDA, CDR2 SQIVND (reference sequence). V lost 3 bases to trimming and J lost 7 bases, with 10 bases between them. The CDR3 is made up of 14 amino acids. The CDR3 DNA reads TGTGCCAGTAGTATCCCCCCAGGCAATTCACCCCTCCACTTT. Its translation is CASSIPPGNSPLHF.

This clone occurred a few times. In DNA form, the CDR3 reads TGCGCCAGCAGCTTGGAGCCTTTCACGAATGAGCAGTTCTTC. Encoded protein: CASSLEPFTNEQFF. The chain joins TRBV5-1 to TRBJ2-1; D is unclear. V lost 0 bases and J 7 bases, leaving 11 bases between the germline ends. The CDR3 consists of 14 residues. Germline V gene data show CDR1 as SGHRS and CDR2 as YFSETQ.

The chain couples TRBV4-3 to TRBJ1-2, with D possibly being TRBD1 (5 bases). This CDR3 contains 15 residues. V shed 0 bases and J shed 4 bases, with 12 bases lying between them. In germline, CDR1 is LGHNA, CDR2 YSLEER. The CDR3 protein is CASSQDRQGLYGYTF. DNA for the CDR3: TGCGCCAGCAGCCAAGATAGGCAGGGACTCTATGGCTACACCTTC.

J is TRBJ2-7 and V is TRBV27; the match to TRBD2 covers 7 bases. Germline V gives CDR1 MNHEY, CDR2 SMNVEV (reference sequence). The CDR3 sequence is 14 residues long. V was clipped by 2 bases and J by 2 bases; unmatched bases: 3. In DNA, the CDR3 is TGTGCCAGCAGTTTAGCGGGAGCGGCCTACGAGCAGTACTTC. Protein product: CASSLAGAAYEQYF.

The V and J genes are TRBV7-2 and TRBJ1-3; 8 bases agree with TRBD1. V trimming: 3 bases; J trimming: 3 bases; junction bases outside the gene matches: 4. The V gene's germline CDR1 is SGHTA and CDR2 FQGNSA. CDR3 length: 15 residues. The CDR3 DNA follows: TGTGCCAGCAGCTTGTCAGGGGGCGGTGGAAACACCATATATTTT. Protein sequence: CASSLSGGGGNTIYF.

CDR3 DNA: TGTGCCAGCAGCCTTGGGAGACAAGAGACCCAGTACTTC. Amino acid sequence: CASSLGRQETQYF. The chain carries TRBV7-7 and TRBJ2-5; TRBD2 might be the D (5 bases). CDR3 length: 13 residues. Trimming removed 5 bases at V and 2 bases at J, with 9 bases between. Germline V gene sequence: CDR1 SSHAT, CDR2 FNYEAQ (reference sequence).

This chain joins TRBV3-1 (or the pseudogene TRBV3-2) and TRBJ1-2; D remains ambiguous. The V and J ends lost 4 bases and 0 bases respectively, with 12 bases between them. Per the germline V gene, CDR1 is LGHDT and CDR2 is YNNKEL (reference sequence). This CDR3 spans 15 amino acids. Here the CDR3 DNA reads TGTGCCAGCAGCCCGACAAAGAAATCTAACTATGGCTACACCTTC. Residues: CASSPTKKSNYGYTF.

V is TRBV7-9 and J is TRBJ1-4; 7 bases align to TRBD1. CDR3 length equals 15 residues. In germline, CDR1 is SEHNR, CDR2 FQNEAQ (reference sequence). The junction had 7 bases not matched to a gene; V was cut back by 1 base and J by 8 bases. CDR3 nucleotide sequence: TGTGCCAGCAGCTTAGGTGGACAGGTGGGGGAAAAACTGTTTTTT. It specifies CASSLGGQVGEKLFF.

This chain joins TRBV6-6 and TRBJ1-1; maybe TRBD1 (6 bases). The CDR3 length is 17 residues. Germline loops: CDR1 MNHNY, CDR2 SVGAGI (reference sequence). V was trimmed by 6 bases and J by 1 base, leaving 21 bases between them. The CDR3 DNA is TGTGCCAGCAGCCGAGGGGGGTTTCAACAGACGAACACTGAAGCTTTCTTT. Residues: CASSRGGFQQTNTEAFF.

This chain uses TRBV19 with TRBJ2-3; no firm D call. The germline V gene encodes CDR1 LNHDA and CDR2 SQIVND (reference sequence). There are 14 residues in the CDR3. V lost 1 base and J 0 bases, leaving 5 bases between the germline ends. Here the CDR3 reads CASSIGASTDTQYF. The CDR3 region has the DNA TGTGCCAGTAGTATAGGGGCCAGCACAGATACGCAGTATTTT.

CDR3 sequence reads: CASSRGNQPQHF. As DNA, the CDR3 is TGTGCCAGCAGTAGAGGCAATCAGCCCCAGCATTTT. The chain joins TRBV25-1 to TRBJ1-5; D gene ambiguous. Between the trimmed V and J ends, which lost 5 bases and 2 bases, there was a span of 4 bases. Germline V lookup: CDR1 MGHDK, CDR2 SYGVNS. The length of the CDR3 is 12 residues.